This paragraph covers one T cell receptor (beta chain) sequence. This may stem from a read error, because a much larger clone lies one nucleotide away. Template material for amplifying TCR beta CDR3 regions consisted of RNA transcripts. The TCR CDR3 first-round RT-PCR relied on the HTBI primer set. TCRdb independently ran MiXCR on the multiplex PCR reads; one entry per CDR3 protein. The sample consists of 300,000 to 500,000 distinct CDR3 sequences, more than 12% of them appearing once. This specimen comes from a study of T cells in Graves' hyperthyroidism and ophthalmopathy. About the study: Once the initial diagnosis was made, peripheral blood was obtained before any treatment.

Germline V gene sequence: CDR1 SGHDN, CDR2 FVKESK. The ends lost 4 bases at V and 6 bases at J; junction bases unmatched: 7. This CDR3 comprises 15 residues. Individuals with ophthalmopathy presented a Clinical Activity Score of at least 3, a NOSPECS grade of at least 4 and a duration under 3 months. Lactation, pregnancy, other autoimmune disease or uncontrolled infection excluded patients. Diagnosis rested on symptoms, serum thyroxine and TRAb, thyroid ultrasound, and orbital computed tomography. The sample consisted of blood. This receptor was taken from a man in his fifties or sixties with Graves' ophthalmopathy. V usage is TRBV14 and J usage is TRBJ1-1; 11 nucleotides agree with TRBD1. CDR3 DNA: TGTGCCAGCAGCCGAGTGAAGGGACAGGGGGCTGAAGCTTTCTTT. The encoded protein is CASSRVKGQGAEAFF.